This T cell receptor beta chain appears in the sequencing data of a study of cytomegalovirus exposure and HLA in healthy donors. Study overall: The roughly 700 first-cohort repertoires and the 110 or so validation repertoires shared the same platform, a later analysis reported.

Study results and limitations: Some TCR beta chains (164 of them) were listed as cytomegalovirus-associated. The tendency of first-cohort TCR clusters to co-occur in the 100 to 150 validation repertoires emerged from a later analysis. Reportedly, cytomegalovirus status was diagnosed with high sensitivity and specificity.

This CDR3 has 21 amino acids. The V gene end was trimmed by 0 bases and the J gene end by 1 base; junction bases not matched to a gene: 14. Germline-derived CDR1 and CDR2 are ENHRY and SYGVKD. Notes on this clone: The antigen is unknown.

The assay was immunoSEQ multiplex PCR, and TCRdb's table has in-frame clones only and misses some. The table includes 56,000 or so clones, 85% to 95% detected once. The origin of this receptor is a man in his late teens or twenties in good health and CMV-seronegative. The V call is TRBV10-3, the J call TRBJ2-5; 13 bases align to TRBD2. Sequencing used PBMCs. CDR3 region: CAISESFQGLAGSAAQETQYF. CDR3 nucleotide sequence: TGTGCCATCAGTGAGTCTTTTCAGGGACTAGCGGGATCGGCGGCCCAAGAGACCCAGTACTTC.